Following are 9 T cell receptor beta chains from one sample sequenced in a study of blood T cell repertoires in COVID-19 (dated by TCRdb to about 2020). Receptor amplification or capture employed the immunoSEQ multiplex PCR assay. TCRdb took over this immuneACCESS table, retaining in-frame rearrangements with V and J assigned. Such tables are incomplete; in checked studies, under half of the missing clones stem from an unresolved V gene, and the remainder is unexplained. The sample table lists about 64,000 clones, more than 70% of them with a count of one. The ten biggest clones cover around 10% of the sample. The sample was PBMCs or T cells enriched from blood (not recorded which). The receptors were sampled from a middle-aged woman who had recovered from COVID-19.

This clone occurred a few times. The chain couples TRBV6-5 to TRBJ1-6, with D tentatively TRBD1 (5 bases). V was trimmed by 7 bases and J by 7 bases, leaving 14 bases between them. Germline assignment: CDR1 MNHEY and CDR2 SVGAGI. The CDR3 length is 14 residues. This chain's CDR3 is CASNGVAGNSPLHF. In DNA, the CDR3 is TGTGCCAGCAACGGAGTAGCAGGGAATTCACCCCTCCACTTT.

This chain uses TRBV20-1 with TRBJ2-2; 8 bases line up with TRBD2. V shed 3 bases and J 7 bases; nucleotides not matched to a gene: 13. The germline gives CDR1 DFQATT, CDR2 SNEGSKA (reference sequence). CDR3 size: 16 residues. The CDR3 DNA is TGCAGTGCTAGTGACTCGGCCAGGACTAGCAGCGGGGAGCTGTTTTTT. It yields the protein CSASDSARTSSGELFF.

This chain joins TRBV5-1 and TRBJ1-1; unclear D gene. Germline CDR1 SGHRS, CDR2 YFSETQ. V lost 4 bases and J lost 2, with 12 bases in between. This CDR3 region has 14 residues. CDR3 DNA: TGCGCCAGCAGCGACGACATAAGTAACACTGAAGCTTTCTTT. Translating gives CASSDDISNTEAFF.

The chain is built from TRBV5-1 and TRBJ1-2, with D tentatively TRBD1 (5 bases). V lost 4 bases, J lost 3 bases, and 19 bases lay in between. The CDR3 spans 16 residues. Germline V lookup: CDR1 SGHRS, CDR2 YFSETQ. CDR3 residues: CASSHGQGRRDYGYTF. CDR3 DNA: TGCGCCAGCAGCCACGGACAAGGCCGGAGGGACTATGGCTACACCTTC.

The V call is TRBV20-1, the J call TRBJ2-7; D is unresolved. The germline gives CDR1 DFQATT, CDR2 SNEGSKA (reference sequence). There are 11 residues in the CDR3. Trimming left V 3 bases short and J 2 bases short, with 5 bases between. The DNA for the CDR3 is TGCAGTGCTAGGTCCACCTACGAGCAGTACTTC. Amino acid sequence: CSARSTYEQYF.

The rearrangement joins TRBV3-1 (or the pseudogene TRBV3-2) to TRBJ2-5, with D perhaps matching TRBD1 (5 bases). This CDR3 has 14 residues. CDR1 and CDR2 (germline): LGHDT, YNNKEL (reference sequence). V lost 7 bases, J lost 2 bases, and 14 bases lay in between. CDR3: CASNLRAGQETQYF. In nucleotides, the CDR3 is TGTGCCAGCAACCTCAGGGCAGGACAAGAGACCCAGTACTTC.

The chain couples TRBV5-6 to TRBJ1-1; D possibly corresponds to TRBD1 (6 bases). V was clipped by 4 bases and J by 5 bases, with 21 bases between them. This CDR3 has 16 amino acids. Germline assignment: CDR1 SGHDT and CDR2 YYEEEE. The CDR3 nucleotides read TGTGCCAGCAGCCCAACCACGGGGGGCGTGGGGACTGAAGCTTTCTTT. It is translated as CASSPTTGGVGTEAFF.

This rearrangement joins TRBV5-5 to TRBJ2-7; maybe TRBD1 (6 bases). Trimming took 6 bases from V and 4 from J, leaving 17 bases between them. CDR1 and CDR2 (germline): SGHKS, YYEKEE (reference sequence). The CDR3 is 14 residues long. The CDR3 is CASTRLGAGYEQYF. The DNA for the CDR3 is TGTGCCAGCACCCGTCTGGGGGCAGGGTACGAGCAGTACTTC.

The V and J genes are TRBV7-8 and TRBJ1-6; 7 bases are shared with TRBD1. The CDR3 spans 16 residues. Trimming cost V 5 bases and J 4 bases; bases outside gene matches: 8. The germline V gene encodes CDR1 SGHVS and CDR2 FQNEAQ. CDR3 nucleotides: TGTGCCAGCAGCCGAACGGTACAGGGGTATAATTCACCCCTCCACTTT. This translates into CASSRTVQGYNSPLHF.